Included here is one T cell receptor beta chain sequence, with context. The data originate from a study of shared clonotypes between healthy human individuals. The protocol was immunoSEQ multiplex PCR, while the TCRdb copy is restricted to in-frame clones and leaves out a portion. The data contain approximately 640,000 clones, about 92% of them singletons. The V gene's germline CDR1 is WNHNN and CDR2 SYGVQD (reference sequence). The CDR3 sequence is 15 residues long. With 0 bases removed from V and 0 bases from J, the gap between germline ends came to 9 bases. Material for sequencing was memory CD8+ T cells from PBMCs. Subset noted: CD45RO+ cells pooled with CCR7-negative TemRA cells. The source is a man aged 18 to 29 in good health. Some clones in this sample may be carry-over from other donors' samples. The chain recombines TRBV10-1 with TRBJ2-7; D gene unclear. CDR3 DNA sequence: TGCGCCAGCAGTGAGTCGCAGAGAATCTCCTACGAGCAGTACTTC. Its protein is CASSESQRISYEQYF.